This T cell receptor beta chain comes out of a study of T cells in Graves' hyperthyroidism and ophthalmopathy (dated by TCRdb to the late 2010s). Some background on the complete study: Peripheral blood samples were taken at initial diagnosis, before any treatment was given. To identify distinguishing TCR V-J signatures, a discovery cohort of roughly 100 patients was used, comprising 43 with Graves' ophthalmopathy and 57 with stable Graves' hyperthyroidism. An independent validation cohort of around 19 hyperthyroidism patients and approximately 17 patients who later progressed to ophthalmopathy tested prospective prediction of ophthalmopathy. The 100 discovery patients were divided at random into training and test sets in a 7:3 ratio. Thyroid tissue and blood T-cell repertoires from about 6 Graves' hyperthyroidism patients were also compared in the study. Once sampling was done, hyperthyroidism patients were given methimazole at a starting dose of 30 mg daily, whereas ophthalmopathy patients were given high-dose intravenous methylprednisolone. The paper describes TCR Vbeta CDR3 sequencing of 135 peripheral blood samples, made up of around 41 ophthalmopathy patients, 70 to 75 hyperthyroidism patients and 17 progressor patients. General study outcomes and caveats: Blood samples also contained most of the expanded thyroid clonotypes (frequency above 0.001), which suggests that blood repertoires may reflect thyroid immune responses. In validation, the model predicted progression to ophthalmopathy with around 71% sensitivity and 72% to 85% specificity, a median of about 6 months before onset. Sample size was not statistically predetermined, and investigators were not blinded to group allocation. A model built on a 13 V-J signature distinguished ophthalmopathy from stable hyperthyroidism, reaching around 88% sensitivity and about 81% specificity in cross-validation and 80%/75% in testing.

Trimming takes 6 bases off V and 4 bases off J; junction bases not matched to a gene: 5. Counted from cysteine to phenylalanine, this CDR3 has 14 amino acids. Left in the record is the CDR3 DNA by itself, 42 bases read in frame from the first base. As encoded in the germline V gene, CDR1 is MDHEN while CDR2 is SYDVKM. Hyperthyroidism patients were aged 18 to 65 years and newly diagnosed, with disease duration of less than 2 months. Patients with uncontrolled infections, other autoimmune diseases, pregnancy or lactation were excluded. Diagnoses were established on the basis of clinical symptoms, serum thyroxine and TRAb, thyroid ultrasound, and orbital computed tomography. Blood from progressor patients was drawn when they were first diagnosed with hyperthyroidism, before any ophthalmopathy symptoms appeared. PBMCs were separated from 8 to 10 ml of fresh peripheral blood using Ficoll-Paque density gradient centrifugation. Progressor patients were initially diagnosed with Graves' hyperthyroidism and developed ophthalmopathy during follow-up. Total RNA was extracted with Trizol reagent, and quality was checked on an Agilent 2100 Bioanalyzer.

In its sample, this clonotype was seen many times. Its antigen is currently not known. Base qualities are missing; no much larger clone stands one base away. The TCR beta CDR3 regions were amplified from RNA transcripts. A first-round RT-PCR of the TCR CDR3 used the HTBI primer set with the Qiagen OneStep RT-PCR kit. Libraries were constructed in a second round of multiplex PCR, after which size selection and purification were carried out. Libraries were sequenced paired-end with 100 bp reads on an Illumina HiSeq2000. The published analysis was carried out like this. SOAPnuke was used to process the raw data, throwing out any read that contained adapters or uncalled bases, had a mean Phred below 15, or lacked an exact constant-primer or identifier match. High-quality paired reads were merged with COPE v1.2.5, and unique nucleotide sequences were defined as clonotypes. Clonotypes were aligned to IMGT TRBV, TRBD and TRBJ reference segments using MiTCR v1.1. Only V-J combinations with frequency above 0.0001, covering about 99% of repertoires, were analysed. A TCS score was defined as the ratio between F50 (clonal expansion) and ExV (chaos), using BLOSUM62-based TCRdist between CDR3 peptides within each V-J. Welch's t-statistics and random forest reduced some 510 V-J features to 13, which were used in a naive Bayes classifier (R e1071). Clones were called with MiXCR by TCRdb after fastp trimmed the public reads at Q25, and only in-frame beta chains were retained. Entries that share a CDR3 protein sequence are merged under the most common genes and DNA. TCRdb, not the authors, supplied the V and J calls. The sample data list more than 300,000 distinct CDR3 sequences, and about 15% of these were observed just once. The ten biggest clones cover roughly a third of the sample.

The sequenced material came from blood. The source is a woman aged 30 to 39 with Graves' hyperthyroidism that later progressed to Graves' ophthalmopathy. The rearrangement combines TRBV28 with TRBJ1-4, and 7 junctional nucleotides match TRBD1. CDR3 loop: CASSPTGFNEKLFF. The nucleotides read TGTGCCAGCAGCCCGACAGGGTTTAATGAAAAACTGTTTTTT.